Below, 32 T cell receptor beta chains from the same sample are listed, as sequenced in a study of blood T cell repertoires in COVID-19. Some clones are missing from TCRdb's copy, which holds only in-frame ones; the method was immunoSEQ multiplex PCR. The data hold more than 300,000 clones, with over 75% observed a single time. Source material: peripheral blood. The receptors originated from a young woman with COVID-19, enrolled during active disease.

In regard to this clone: Other DNA sequences of this sample code for an identical CDR3. The rearrangement links TRBV5-1 to TRBJ2-1; 9 nucleotides agree with TRBD1. Germline trimming cut 0 bases from V and 4 bases from J; bases unmatched to any gene: 5. The CDR3 extends over 16 amino acids. Germline CDR1 is SGHRS and CDR2 is YFSETQ. CDR3 coding DNA: TGCGCCAGCAGCTTGGGAGGGACAGGGCCATACAATGAGCAGTTCTTC. Residues: CASSLGGTGPYNEQFF.

The rearrangement uses TRBV11-2 and TRBJ2-1; 13 nucleotides line up with TRBD2. Unmatched junction bases numbered 3, after V lost 5 bases and J lost 8 bases. Germline values: CDR1 SGHAT, CDR2 FQNNGV. This CDR3 contains 14 residues. The CDR3 loop is CASSLLAGGHEQFF. Here the CDR3 DNA reads TGTGCCAGCAGCCTACTAGCGGGAGGGCATGAGCAGTTCTTC.

The chain recombines TRBV10-1 with TRBJ1-5; D perhaps matches TRBD1 (6 bases). Germline lookup yields CDR1 WNHNN and CDR2 SYGVQD (reference sequence). The V and J ends lost 2 bases and 4 bases respectively, with 12 bases between them. This CDR3 region has 15 residues. DNA for the CDR3: TGCGCCAGCAGTGAGGGCAGGGGCTATAATCAGCCCCAGCATTTT. Protein product: CASSEGRGYNQPQHF.

This rearrangement joins TRBV11-2 to TRBJ2-1; D possibly corresponds to TRBD2 (6 bases). Germline lookup yields CDR1 SGHAT and CDR2 FQNNGV. The CDR3 runs 16 residues. V lost 6 bases to trimming and J lost 5 bases, with 20 bases between them. The CDR3 nucleotides are TGTGCCAGCAGGTTTATTGGGGGGATGGGGCACAATGAGCAGTTCTTC. It codes for CASRFIGGMGHNEQFF.

The DNA of the CDR3 is TGTGCCAGCAGCTTAGAGTCCGCGGCAGGGGGCCGCTATGGCTACACCTTC. Translation: CASSLESAAGGRYGYTF. This chain links TRBV11-2 with TRBJ1-2; 8 nucleotides align to TRBD1. Germline V gene sequence: CDR1 SGHAT, CDR2 FQNNGV. Germline trimming cut 0 bases from V and 4 bases from J; bases unmatched to any gene: 10. The length of the CDR3 is 17 residues.

The chain has TRBV6-5 and TRBJ2-2; D is perhaps TRBD2 (6 bases). Germline V gene sequence: CDR1 MNHEY, CDR2 SVGAGI. Trimming stripped 9 bases from V and 5 bases from J, with 16 bases between. The CDR3 totals 14 residues. Written as DNA, the CDR3 is TGTGCCAGGAGGTGGGAGGATTGGACCGGGGAGCTGTTTTTT. Protein sequence: CARRWEDWTGELFF.

CDR3 sequence reads: CATSDRGTAPYGYTF. CDR3 bases: TGTGCCACCAGTGACCGCGGGACAGCTCCTTATGGCTACACCTTC. The rearrangement joins TRBV24-1 to TRBJ1-2, with 7 nucleotides matching TRBD1. The V and J ends lost 4 bases and 5 bases, in that order; junction bases with no gene match: 9. CDR3 size: 15 residues. From germline, CDR1 is KGHDR and CDR2 SFDVKD.

This clone was picked up a small number of times. V is TRBV24-1 and J is TRBJ1-2; D perhaps matches TRBD1 (5 bases). Trimming stripped 0 bases from V and 4 bases from J, with 5 bases between. The CDR3 has 13 residues. The germline V gene encodes CDR1 KGHDR and CDR2 SFDVKD. CDR3 coding DNA: TGTGCCACCAGTGATTTGGACAGCTATGGCTACACCTTC. Translation gives CATSDLDSYGYTF.

This chain connects TRBV23-1 to TRBJ1-6, with D possibly TRBD1 on 6 matching bases. TRBV23-1 is known as an ORF, though its function is uncertain. Deletions cut 1 base from V and 9 bases from J, with 13 bases between. This CDR3 has 15 amino acids. The CDR3 loop reads CASSQYGQKPSPLHF. CDR3 in DNA: TGCGCCAGCAGTCAATACGGACAGAAACCTTCACCCCTCCACTTT.

V gene TRBV15 combines with J gene TRBJ1-3; no definite D call. CDR1 is LNHNV, CDR2 YYDKDF, per germline (reference sequence). V shed 5 bases and J shed 3 bases, with 14 bases lying between them. This CDR3 spans 15 amino acids. The chain's CDR3 is CATSSTGGLGNTIYF. In DNA, the CDR3 is TGTGCCACCAGCTCGACGGGAGGGCTTGGAAACACCATATATTTT.

The chain employs TRBV2 and TRBJ2-1, with 8 positions matching TRBD1. With 4 bases clipped from V and 6 bases from J, the junction kept 5 bases outside the gene matches. Germline V gene lookup returns CDR1 SNHLY and CDR2 FYNNEI. CDR3 length: 14 residues. This CDR3 reads CASSGQGAPNEQFF. The CDR3 DNA follows: TGTGCCAGCAGTGGGCAGGGGGCCCCCAATGAGCAGTTCTTC.

The chain joins TRBV23-1 to TRBJ1-1; the D gene is possibly TRBD1 (5 bases). Being an ORF, TRBV23-1 has a function that is uncertain. Trimming took 6 bases from V and 6 from J, leaving 14 bases between them. This CDR3 is 13 amino acids long. CDR3 sequence: CASRQMKGSEAFF. The DNA for the CDR3 is TGCGCCAGCAGACAAATGAAGGGGTCTGAAGCTTTCTTT.

The chain combines TRBV5-1 with TRBJ1-6, with D maybe TRBD1 (6 bases). This CDR3 contains 14 residues. Germline V CDR1 and CDR2: SGHRS, YFSETQ. Trimming stripped 4 bases from V and 12 bases from J, with 17 bases between. CDR3 region: CASSEDSLELPLHF. In DNA, the CDR3 is TGCGCCAGCAGCGAGGACAGCTTAGAATTACCCCTCCACTTT.

The CDR3 is CASSPGGNEQFF. As DNA, the CDR3 is TGTGCCAGCAGCCCGGGGGGGAATGAGCAGTTCTTC. This chain links TRBV6-5 with TRBJ2-1, with 8 bases fitting TRBD2. Germline assignment: CDR1 MNHEY and CDR2 SVGAGI. The CDR3 contains 12 residues. V trimming: 6 bases; J trimming: 7 bases; junction bases outside the gene matches: 2.

J is TRBJ2-1 and V is TRBV4-3; D possibly corresponds to TRBD2 (5 bases). The CDR3 totals 13 residues. CDR1 and CDR2 from the germline V gene are LGHNA and YSLEER. Trimming took 1 base from V and 10 from J, leaving 11 bases between them. CDR3 nucleotide sequence: TGCGCCAGCAGCCAAGTGGCGGGCGTGGAGCAGTTCTTC. It encodes CASSQVAGVEQFF.

This rearrangement joins TRBV4-2 to TRBJ2-3; possible D gene TRBD1, 6 bases. This CDR3 has 16 residues. V dropped 1 base and J dropped 3 bases, with 14 bases sitting between them. CDR1 and CDR2 from the germline V gene are LGHNA and YNFKEQ. CDR3 sequence: CASSQVGGRATDTQYF. The CDR3, as DNA: TGTGCCAGCAGCCAAGTAGGGGGACGGGCAACAGATACGCAGTATTTT.

The V call is TRBV5-6, the J call TRBJ1-1; D gene ambiguous. This CDR3 contains 13 residues. The V gene lost 3 bases and the J gene lost 7 bases, with 13 bases spanning the gap. The germline CDR1 and CDR2 sequences are SGHDT and YYEEEE. The CDR3 protein is CASSSLPGSEAFF. CDR3 sequence (DNA): TGTGCCAGCAGCTCTCTCCCGGGGAGTGAAGCTTTCTTT. Full variable domain (rest looked up from reference TRBV5-6 and TRBJ1-1): DAGVTQSPTHLIKTRGQQVTLRCSPKSGHDTVSWYQQALGQGPQFIFQYYEEEERQRGNFPDRFSGHQFPNYSSELNVNALLLGDSALYLCASSSLPGSEAFFGQGTRLTVV.

The chain has TRBV19 and TRBJ1-5; 8 nucleotides line up with TRBD1. CDR3 length equals 14 residues. V dropped 10 bases and J dropped 0; count of bases not matched to a gene: 5. Germline assignment: CDR1 LNHDA and CDR2 SQIVND (reference sequence). For the CDR3, the DNA is TGTGCCACTGACAGGGGACTTAGCAATCAGCCCCAGCATTTT. This codes for CATDRGLSNQPQHF.

The chain uses TRBV7-2 and TRBJ2-5, with 7 bases matching TRBD2. Losses at the gene ends were 1 base for V and 5 bases for J; bases not matched to a gene: 4. Germline-derived CDR1 and CDR2 are SGHTA and FQGNSA. This CDR3 region has 14 residues. The CDR3 region is CASSLDGGRETQYF. The CDR3 nucleotides read TGTGCCAGCAGCTTAGACGGGGGGAGGGAGACCCAGTACTTC.

The rearrangement links TRBV27 to TRBJ2-1, with TRBD2 matching 7 bases. Germline trimming cut 7 bases from V and 4 bases from J; bases unmatched to any gene: 10. The CDR3 runs to 15 residues. Germline values: CDR1 MNHEY, CDR2 SMNVEV (reference sequence). As DNA, the CDR3 is TGTGCCAGCACCAGGAGACTAGCTGCATACAATGAGCAGTTCTTC. Protein sequence: CASTRRLAAYNEQFF.

The V and J genes are TRBV11-3 and TRBJ2-1; perhaps TRBD2 as D (6 bases). Germline CDR1 and CDR2: SGHNT and YENEEA. The CDR3 has 14 amino acids. Trimming removed 5 bases from V and 4 bases from J, with 12 bases in between. This chain's CDR3 is CASSDGLNYNEQFF. The DNA for the CDR3 is TGTGCCAGCAGCGACGGACTAAATTACAATGAGCAGTTCTTC.

This clone showed up just once. The chain recombines TRBV10-1 with TRBJ2-7; 9 nucleotides agree with TRBD2. The CDR3 runs to 15 residues. V lost 5 bases and J lost 3; bases outside the gene matches: 8. Germline CDR1 and CDR2: WNHNN and SYGVQD (reference sequence). CDR3 bases: TGCGCCAGCAGTTCATGGCGGGAGGGTTTCTACGAGCAGTACTTC. Its translation: CASSSWREGFYEQYF.

This clone showed up just once. The V gene is TRBV10-2, the J gene TRBJ2-7; 10 bases fit TRBD2. The germline V gene encodes CDR1 WSHSY and CDR2 SAAADI. The ends lost 3 bases at V and 3 bases at J; junction bases unmatched: 2. This CDR3 contains 14 residues. CDR3 residues: CASSEVAGGYEQYF. The CDR3 nucleotides read TGCGCCAGCAGTGAAGTAGCGGGAGGCTACGAGCAGTACTTC.

This chain links TRBV28 with TRBJ2-5, with TRBD1 matching 8 bases. The V gene end was trimmed by 3 bases and the J gene end by 4 bases; junction bases not matched to a gene: 7. Germline V gives CDR1 MDHEN, CDR2 SYDVKM. This CDR3 comprises 15 residues. In DNA form, the CDR3 reads TGTGCCAGCAGTTTTCGGCAGGGGGCCCGAGAGACCCAGTACTTC. Encoded protein: CASSFRQGARETQYF.

The chain uses TRBV18 and TRBJ1-2; 11 nucleotides agree with TRBD1. This CDR3 comprises 17 residues. V lost 2 bases, J lost 0 bases, and 5 bases stayed unmatched. The germline gives CDR1 KGHSH, CDR2 LQKENI. CDR3 coding DNA: TGTGCCAGCTCACCAAGGGGGACAGGGGGTCCTAACTATGGCTACACCTTC. Translation gives CASSPRGTGGPNYGYTF.

The chain has TRBV5-1 and TRBJ2-3, with a weak D call TRBD1 (5 bases). Germline loops: CDR1 SGHRS, CDR2 YFSETQ. The CDR3 length is 15 residues. V shed 5 bases and J shed 0 bases, with 13 bases lying between them. In DNA, the CDR3 is TGCGCCAGCAGTCAAGACAGCCCTAGCACAGATACGCAGTATTTT. Its protein is CASSQDSPSTDTQYF.

The V gene is TRBV5-1, the J gene TRBJ2-7; TRBD1 matches 9 bases. Germline CDR1 reads SGHRS; CDR2 reads YFSETQ. This CDR3 comprises 15 residues. The trim removed 4 bases at V and 0 bases at J, leaving 5 bases unmatched. CDR3 DNA sequence: TGCGCCAGCAGCGGTACAGGGGGCCGCTCCTACGAGCAGTACTTC. It codes for CASSGTGGRSYEQYF.

The J gene is TRBJ2-3, the V gene TRBV2; 7 nucleotides line up with TRBD2. Germline V lookup: CDR1 SNHLY, CDR2 FYNNEI. Trimming cost V 7 bases and J 1 base; bases outside gene matches: 11. This CDR3 spans 16 amino acids. The CDR3, as DNA: TGTGCCAGCACCGAAAGCCCTAGCGGACGCACAGATACGCAGTATTTT. This translates into CASTESPSGRTDTQYF.

This clone has just a few counts. This chain connects TRBV30 to TRBJ1-6, with 8 positions matching TRBD1. V was pared by 3 bases and J by 5 bases, with 6 bases of the junction left unmatched. This CDR3 spans 15 amino acids. Germline V gene data show CDR1 as GTSNPN and CDR2 as SVGIG (reference sequence). The CDR3 nucleotides read TGTGCCTGGAGCCGACAGGGGACAAATAATTCACCCCTCCACTTT. Its protein product is CAWSRQGTNNSPLHF.

The rearrangement uses TRBV5-1 and TRBJ2-7; D is possibly TRBD2 (6 bases). V lost 2 bases to trimming and J lost 7 bases, with 13 bases between them. Germline V gene sequence: CDR1 SGHRS, CDR2 YFSETQ. The CDR3 totals 13 residues. The CDR3 protein is CASSFAEAGEQYF. The CDR3 DNA follows: TGCGCCAGCAGCTTTGCCGAGGCGGGGGAGCAGTACTTC.

The chain is built from TRBV12-5 and TRBJ2-2; 13 bases map to TRBD2. This CDR3 spans 21 amino acids. Germline V lookup: CDR1 LGHNT, CDR2 FRNRAP. After removal of 0 bases from V and 7 bases from J, the junction contained 17 bases not matched to a gene. The DNA of the CDR3 is TGTGCTAGTGGTTTGGTTGTCTCTGGGACTAGCGGGAAGTCGGGGGTCGGGGAGCTGTTTTTT. This gives the protein CASGLVVSGTSGKSGVGELFF.

J is TRBJ1-3 and V is TRBV7-9; D gene ambiguous. The V gene's germline CDR1 is SEHNR and CDR2 FQNEAQ (reference sequence). The length of the CDR3 is 16 residues. Between the trimmed V and J ends, which lost 4 bases and 0 bases, there was a span of 13 bases. CDR3 region: CASSSPLDYSGNTIYF. CDR3 DNA sequence: TGTGCCAGCAGCTCACCTCTGGACTACTCTGGAAACACCATATATTTT.